This passage covers 23 T cell receptor beta chains from one sample sequenced in a study of blood T cell repertoires in COVID-19. TCRdb keeps only in-frame clones here, not all; method: immunoSEQ multiplex PCR. The sample holds roughly 290,000 clones, 89% seen once. Sequenced sample: peripheral blood. The receptors were gathered from a woman aged 55-75 years with acute or convalescent COVID-19.

V is TRBV27 and J is TRBJ2-1; 8 positions match TRBD2. V was pared by 7 bases and J by 0 bases, with 8 bases of the junction left unmatched. This CDR3 has 16 residues. Germline CDR1 MNHEY, CDR2 SMNVEV (reference sequence). This CDR3 is CASTLRGGISYNEQFF. The CDR3 DNA sequence: TGTGCCAGCACCCTACGGGGGGGCATCTCCTACAATGAGCAGTTCTTC.

The chain uses TRBV4-3 and TRBJ2-5, with TRBD1 matching over 10 bases. This CDR3 is built from 15 residues. The V gene's germline CDR1 is LGHNA and CDR2 YSLEER. V dropped 4 bases and J dropped 4; count of bases not matched to a gene: 6. The CDR3 spells CASSLRTGGPETQYF. The CDR3 nucleotides are TGCGCCAGCAGCCTACGGACAGGGGGACCAGAGACCCAGTACTTC.

The J gene is TRBJ1-1, the V gene TRBV5-1; no definite D call. The V and J ends lost 4 bases and 5 bases respectively, with 18 bases between them. Looked up from germline, CDR1 is SGHRS and CDR2 is YFSETQ. The CDR3 covers 15 residues. This CDR3 is CASSPEGGLWTEAFF. CDR3 nucleotide sequence: TGCGCCAGCAGCCCGGAGGGAGGGCTGTGGACTGAAGCTTTCTTT.

The chain uses TRBV3-1 (or the pseudogene TRBV3-2) and TRBJ2-1; a possible D gene is TRBD2 (6 bases). This CDR3 comprises 14 residues. Germline V gene lookup returns CDR1 LGHDT and CDR2 YNNKEL (reference sequence). The germline V and J ends were trimmed by 0 bases and 9 bases, with 12 bases remaining between them. CDR3 nucleotide sequence: TGTGCCAGCAGCCAAGATCTTGGGCGGGGTGAGCAGTTCTTC. This codes for CASSQDLGRGEQFF.

As to this clone: Other DNA sequences within the sample encode an identical CDR3. This chain uses TRBV12-3 or TRBV12-4 with TRBJ2-7, with D tentatively TRBD1 (5 bases). The V gene lost 1 base and the J gene lost 3 bases, with 7 bases spanning the gap. This CDR3 comprises 13 residues. CDR3 sequence: CASSLGQLYEQYF. The CDR3 coding sequence is TGTGCCAGCAGTTTAGGACAGCTCTACGAGCAGTACTTC.

V gene TRBV28 combines with J gene TRBJ1-5; D possibly corresponds to TRBD1 (6 bases). There are 15 residues in the CDR3. Germline values: CDR1 MDHEN, CDR2 SYDVKM. V shed 5 bases and J shed 5 bases, with 16 bases lying between them. CDR3 protein: CASSLDSVDHQPQHF. CDR3 in DNA: TGTGCCAGCAGTCTGGACAGTGTCGACCATCAGCCCCAGCATTTT.

This chain uses TRBV5-1 with TRBJ2-2; 9 positions agree with TRBD1. This CDR3 is 15 amino acids long. Germline V gives CDR1 SGHRS, CDR2 YFSETQ. J gave up 3 bases and V 4 bases, and 4 bases lay outside the gene matches. CDR3 loop: CASSLGQGHTGELFF. The DNA of the CDR3 is TGCGCCAGCAGCCTCGGACAGGGGCACACCGGGGAGCTGTTTTTT. Full variable domain (missing parts from reference TRBV5-1 and TRBJ2-2): KAGVTQTPRYLIKTRGQQVTLSCSPISGHRSVSWYQQTPGQGLQFLFEYFSETQRNKGNFPGRFSGRQFSNSRSEMNVSTLELGDSALYLCASSLGQGHTGELFFGEGSRLTVL.

The CDR3 region is CASFEVGASTEAFF. CDR3 bases: TGTGCCAGTTTTGAGGTGGGGGCCAGCACTGAAGCTTTCTTT. The chain has TRBV19 and TRBJ1-1, with D possibly matching TRBD1 (6 bases). The germline gives CDR1 LNHDA, CDR2 SQIVND (reference sequence). The V end lost 8 bases, the J end lost 4 bases, and 17 bases lay between the germline ends. This CDR3 is 14 amino acids long.

The chain has TRBV4-1 and TRBJ2-7, with TRBD2 matching 11 bases. The germline V gene has CDR1 MGHRA and CDR2 YSYEKL. The CDR3 has 17 residues. V was pared by 3 bases and J by 0 bases, with 7 bases of the junction left unmatched. Here the CDR3 reads CASSHLGTSGYSYEQYF. The DNA of the CDR3 is TGCGCCAGCAGCCACCTAGGGACTAGCGGCTACTCCTACGAGCAGTACTTC.

V and J are TRBV27 and TRBJ2-1; 12 bases are a match to TRBD2. The V and J ends lost 5 bases and 8 bases, in that order; junction bases with no gene match: 10. Germline CDR1 reads MNHEY; CDR2 reads SMNVEV (reference sequence). The CDR3 has 16 amino acids. The CDR3 sequence: CASSPVTSGGRDEQFF. CDR3 in DNA: TGTGCCAGCAGTCCCGTGACTAGCGGGGGCCGGGATGAGCAGTTCTTC.

CDR3 sequence reads: CASSQRTGNEKLFF. As DNA, the CDR3 is TGCGCCAGCAGCCAACGGACAGGGAATGAAAAACTGTTTTTT. The V call is TRBV5-1, the J call TRBJ1-4; 8 bases fit TRBD1. The V and J ends lost 4 bases and 5 bases, in that order; junction bases with no gene match: 4. Germline lookup yields CDR1 SGHRS and CDR2 YFSETQ. The CDR3 runs 14 residues. The whole variable domain, remainder taken from reference TRBV5-1 and TRBJ1-4, is KAGVTQTPRYLIKTRGQQVTLSCSPISGHRSVSWYQQTPGQGLQFLFEYFSETQRNKGNFPGRFSGRQFSNSRSEMNVSTLELGDSALYLCASSQRTGNEKLFFGSGTQLSVL.

The V and J genes are TRBV10-1 and TRBJ2-7; the D gene is possibly TRBD2 (6 bases). The CDR3 covers 10 residues. The germline gives CDR1 WNHNN, CDR2 SYGVQD (reference sequence). Trimming stripped 7 bases from V and 7 bases from J, with 8 bases between. Here the CDR3 reads CASTGLEQYF. CDR3 in DNA: TGCGCCAGCACGGGACTTGAGCAGTACTTC.

DNA of the CDR3: TGTGCCAGCAGTCTTCCTCAGGGAATAACTGATGGCTACACCTTC. This codes for CASSLPQGITDGYTF. The gene calls are TRBV28 and TRBJ1-2; maybe TRBD1 (5 bases). V dropped 5 bases and J dropped 6 bases, with 19 bases sitting between them. Germline-derived CDR1 and CDR2 are MDHEN and SYDVKM. This CDR3 is built from 15 residues.

The rearrangement joins TRBV4-3 to TRBJ2-2; 11 bases agree with TRBD1. Trimming cost V 1 base and J 5 bases; bases outside gene matches: 6. Germline lookup yields CDR1 LGHNA and CDR2 YSLEER. This CDR3 contains 17 residues. The CDR3 region is CASSQVGTGGKTGELFF. In nucleotides, the CDR3 is TGCGCCAGCAGCCAAGTGGGGACAGGGGGGAAAACCGGGGAGCTGTTTTTT.

This chain joins TRBV18 and TRBJ1-2; 7 bases are a match to TRBD1. Per germline, CDR1 KGHSH and CDR2 LQKENI. The CDR3 covers 16 residues. V gave up 1 base and J gave up 6 bases; unmatched junction bases: 11. CDR3 region: CASSPQLGGGEDGYTF. The CDR3 DNA is TGTGCCAGCTCACCACAGTTAGGAGGGGGCGAGGATGGCTACACCTTC.

The rearrangement joins TRBV5-1 to TRBJ1-2; TRBD1 matches 10 bases. V was clipped by 4 bases and J by 7 bases; unmatched bases: 7. CDR3 length: 14 amino acids. Germline V lookup: CDR1 SGHRS, CDR2 YFSETQ. In DNA form, the CDR3 reads TGCGCCAGCAGCCCCGGGACAGGGGTTGTTGGCTACACCTTC. Its translation is CASSPGTGVVGYTF.

This chain joins TRBV6-5 and TRBJ1-5, with a tentative D call TRBD1 (6 bases). The CDR3 consists of 13 residues. Trimming removed 8 bases from V and 3 bases from J, with 11 bases in between. Germline loops: CDR1 MNHEY, CDR2 SVGAGI. The CDR3 here is CASHRTANQPQHF. The DNA for the CDR3 is TGTGCCAGCCATAGGACAGCCAATCAGCCCCAGCATTTT.

Remarks on this clone: A junction boundary mismatches the germline segment, possibly from a read error. This sequence joins TRBV19 and TRBJ2-5; D not certain. CDR1 and CDR2 (germline): LNHDA, SQIVND (reference sequence). This CDR3 is built from 13 residues. DNA for the CDR3: TGTGCCAGTAGTCTAGACATAGAAGAGACCCAGTACTTC. It codes for CASSLDIEETQYF.

This clone was counted between two and nine times. This chain connects TRBV7-8 to TRBJ1-1; TRBD1 matches at 10 bases. CDR3 length equals 16 residues. In germline, CDR1 is SGHVS, CDR2 FQNEAQ. The V gene end was trimmed by 2 bases and the J gene end by 1 base; junction bases not matched to a gene: 4. The CDR3 nucleotides are TGTGCCAGCAGCTTACGGGACAGGGGCTCGAACACTGAAGCTTTCTTT. The encoded protein is CASSLRDRGSNTEAFF. The variable domain in full, with the rest retrieved from reference TRBV7-8 and TRBJ1-1, is GAGVSQSPRYKVAKRGQDVALRCDPISGHVSLFWYQQALGQGPEFLTYFQNEAQLDKSGLPSDRFFAERPEGSVSTLKIQRTQQEDSAVYLCASSLRDRGSNTEAFFGQGTRLTVV.

This chain connects TRBV15 to TRBJ2-1; 13 bases map to TRBD2. Germline CDR1 is LNHNV and CDR2 is YYDKDF (reference sequence). The CDR3 is made up of 17 amino acids. V was pared by 0 bases and J by 9 bases, with 8 bases of the junction left unmatched. CDR3 amino acids: CATSREIGTSGNVEQFF. The CDR3 nucleotides read TGTGCCACCAGCAGAGAGATTGGGACTAGCGGGAATGTTGAGCAGTTCTTC.

V gene TRBV7-2 combines with J gene TRBJ1-1; D is undetermined. The V and J ends lost 4 bases and 4 bases respectively, with 13 bases between them. Per the germline V gene, CDR1 is SGHTA and CDR2 is FQGNSA. CDR3 size: 14 residues. The CDR3 reads CASSSIGGSTEAFF. For the CDR3, the DNA is TGTGCCAGCAGCTCCATCGGTGGGAGCACTGAAGCTTTCTTT.

The chain recombines TRBV19 with TRBJ2-2, with D unresolved. V was pared by 3 bases and J by 1 base, with 9 bases between. CDR1 LNHDA and CDR2 SQIVND come from the germline V gene (reference sequence). The CDR3 length is 15 residues. CDR3 in amino acids: CASSMGSWNTGELFF. The DNA for the CDR3 is TGTGCCAGTAGTATGGGCAGCTGGAACACCGGGGAGCTGTTTTTT.

This clone was seen only once. The chain joins TRBV27 to TRBJ2-6; the match to TRBD1 covers 7 bases. After removal of 2 bases from V and 2 bases from J, the junction contained 15 bases not matched to a gene. This CDR3 has 20 amino acids. Germline loops: CDR1 MNHEY, CDR2 SMNVEV (reference sequence). Here the CDR3 reads CASSLLGPDRWGTGANVLTF. The CDR3 DNA reads as TGTGCCAGCAGTTTACTCGGCCCGGACAGGTGGGGAACTGGGGCCAACGTCCTGACTTTC.